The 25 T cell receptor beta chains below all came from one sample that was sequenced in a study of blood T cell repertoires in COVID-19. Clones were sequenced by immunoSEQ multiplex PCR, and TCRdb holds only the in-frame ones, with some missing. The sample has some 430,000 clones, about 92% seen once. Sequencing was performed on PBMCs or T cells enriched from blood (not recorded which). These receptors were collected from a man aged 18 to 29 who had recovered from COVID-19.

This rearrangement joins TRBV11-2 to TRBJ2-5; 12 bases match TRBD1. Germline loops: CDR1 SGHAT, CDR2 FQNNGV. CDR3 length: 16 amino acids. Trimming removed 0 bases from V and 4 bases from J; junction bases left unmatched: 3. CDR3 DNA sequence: TGTGCCAGCAGCTTAGACGGGACAGGGGGCCTAGAGACCCAGTACTTC. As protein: CASSLDGTGGLETQYF.

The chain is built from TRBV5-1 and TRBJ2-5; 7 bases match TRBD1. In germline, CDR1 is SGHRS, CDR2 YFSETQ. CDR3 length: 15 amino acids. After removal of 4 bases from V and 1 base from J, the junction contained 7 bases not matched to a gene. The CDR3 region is CASSPGQAFQETQYF. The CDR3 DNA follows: TGCGCCAGCAGCCCCGGACAGGCTTTCCAAGAGACCCAGTACTTC.

The CDR3 DNA is TGTGCCAGCAGACTCTTGGGGGGGAGCAATCAGCCCCAGCATTTT. It codes for CASRLLGGSNQPQHF. The V and J genes are TRBV28 and TRBJ1-5; perhaps TRBD1 as D (5 bases). The V and J ends lost 6 bases and 1 base respectively, with 13 bases between them. Germline loops: CDR1 MDHEN, CDR2 SYDVKM. The CDR3 totals 15 residues. Variable domain in full (rest from reference TRBV28 and TRBJ1-5): DVKVTQSSRYLVKRTGEKVFLECVQDMDHENMFWYRQDPGLGLRLIYFSYDVKMKEKGDIPEGYSVSREKKERFSLILESASTNQTSMYLCASRLLGGSNQPQHFGDGTRLSIL.

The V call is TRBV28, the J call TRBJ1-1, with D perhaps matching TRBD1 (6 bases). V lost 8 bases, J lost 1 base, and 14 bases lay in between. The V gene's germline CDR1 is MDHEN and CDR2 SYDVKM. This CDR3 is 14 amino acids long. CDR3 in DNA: TGTGCCAGCGGGACACCCAGCAGGAACACTGAAGCTTTCTTT. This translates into CASGTPSRNTEAFF.

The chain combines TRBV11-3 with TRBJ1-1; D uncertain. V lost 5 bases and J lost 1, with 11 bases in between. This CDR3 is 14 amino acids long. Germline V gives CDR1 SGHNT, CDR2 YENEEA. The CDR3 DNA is TGTGCCAGCAGCAAAAGTAACGGGAACACTGAAGCTTTCTTT. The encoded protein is CASSKSNGNTEAFF.

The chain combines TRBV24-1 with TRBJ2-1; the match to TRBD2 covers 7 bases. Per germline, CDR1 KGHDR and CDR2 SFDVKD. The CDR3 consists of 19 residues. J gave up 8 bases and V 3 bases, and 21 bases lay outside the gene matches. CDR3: CATSDRAVNEGREMYEQFF. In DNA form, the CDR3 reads TGTGCCACCAGTGATAGAGCCGTAAATGAGGGGCGGGAGATGTATGAGCAGTTCTTC.

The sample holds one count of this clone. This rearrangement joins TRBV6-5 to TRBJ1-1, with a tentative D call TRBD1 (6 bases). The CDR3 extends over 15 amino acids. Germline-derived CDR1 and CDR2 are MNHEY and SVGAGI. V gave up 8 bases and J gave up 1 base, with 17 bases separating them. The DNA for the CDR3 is TGTGCCAGCGGGGGCGACGGGCTGTGGAACACTGAAGCTTTCTTT. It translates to CASGGDGLWNTEAFF.

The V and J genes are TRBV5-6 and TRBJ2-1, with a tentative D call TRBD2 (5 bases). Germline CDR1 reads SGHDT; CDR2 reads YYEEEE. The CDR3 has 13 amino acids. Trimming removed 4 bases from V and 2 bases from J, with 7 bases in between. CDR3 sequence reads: CASSAEAYNEQFF. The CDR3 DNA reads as TGTGCCAGCAGCGCGGAGGCCTACAATGAGCAGTTCTTC.

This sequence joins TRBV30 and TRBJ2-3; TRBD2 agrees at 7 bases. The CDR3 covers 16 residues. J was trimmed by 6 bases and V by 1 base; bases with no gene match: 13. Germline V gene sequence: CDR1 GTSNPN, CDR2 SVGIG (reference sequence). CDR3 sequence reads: CAWSASGGRARDTQYF. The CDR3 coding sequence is TGTGCCTGGAGTGCGTCTGGCGGGAGAGCAAGGGATACGCAGTATTTT.

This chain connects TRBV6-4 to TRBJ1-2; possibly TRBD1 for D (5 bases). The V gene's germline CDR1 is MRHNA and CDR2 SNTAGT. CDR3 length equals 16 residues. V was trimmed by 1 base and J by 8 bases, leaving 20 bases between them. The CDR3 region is CASSDFGATSTRGYTF. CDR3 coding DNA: TGTGCCAGCAGTGACTTTGGGGCCACCTCGACGCGCGGCTACACCTTC.

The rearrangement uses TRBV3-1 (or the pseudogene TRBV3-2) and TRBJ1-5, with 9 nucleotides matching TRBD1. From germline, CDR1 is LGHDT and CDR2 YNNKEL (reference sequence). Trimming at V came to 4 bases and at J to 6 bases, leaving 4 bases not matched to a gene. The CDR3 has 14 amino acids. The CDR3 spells CASSLDRGSQPQHF. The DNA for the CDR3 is TGTGCCAGCAGCCTGGACAGGGGAAGTCAGCCCCAGCATTTT.

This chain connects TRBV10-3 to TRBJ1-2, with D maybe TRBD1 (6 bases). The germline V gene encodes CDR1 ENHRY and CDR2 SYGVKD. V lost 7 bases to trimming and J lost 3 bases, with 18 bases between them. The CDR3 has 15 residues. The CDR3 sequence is CAITADSGSDYGYTF. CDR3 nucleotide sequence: TGTGCCATCACCGCGGACAGTGGGTCGGACTATGGCTACACCTTC.

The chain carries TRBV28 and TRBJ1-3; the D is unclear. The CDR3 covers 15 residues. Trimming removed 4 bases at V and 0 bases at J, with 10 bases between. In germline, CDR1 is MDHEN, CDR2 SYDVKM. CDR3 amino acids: CASSSPQSSGNTIYF. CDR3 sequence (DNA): TGTGCCAGCAGTTCCCCACAGAGCTCTGGAAACACCATATATTTT.

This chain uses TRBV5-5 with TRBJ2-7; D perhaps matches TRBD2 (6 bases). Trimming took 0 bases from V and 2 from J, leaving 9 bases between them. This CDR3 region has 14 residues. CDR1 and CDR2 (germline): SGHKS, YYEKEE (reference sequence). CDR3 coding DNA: TGTGCCAGCAGCTTGGCGGGACTGCCCTACGAGCAGTACTTC. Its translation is CASSLAGLPYEQYF.

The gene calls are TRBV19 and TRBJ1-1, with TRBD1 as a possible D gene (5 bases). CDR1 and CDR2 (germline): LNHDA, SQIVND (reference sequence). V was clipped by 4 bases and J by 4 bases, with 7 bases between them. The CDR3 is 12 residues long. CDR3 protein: CASSRGGTEAFF. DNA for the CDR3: TGTGCCAGTAGTAGGGGCGGCACTGAAGCTTTCTTT.

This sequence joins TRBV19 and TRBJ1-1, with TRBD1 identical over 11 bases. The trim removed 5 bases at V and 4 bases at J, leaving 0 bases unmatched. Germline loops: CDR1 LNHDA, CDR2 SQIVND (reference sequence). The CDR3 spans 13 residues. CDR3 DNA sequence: TGTGCCAGTAGTGGACAGGGGGCCACTGAAGCTTTCTTT. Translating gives CASSGQGATEAFF.

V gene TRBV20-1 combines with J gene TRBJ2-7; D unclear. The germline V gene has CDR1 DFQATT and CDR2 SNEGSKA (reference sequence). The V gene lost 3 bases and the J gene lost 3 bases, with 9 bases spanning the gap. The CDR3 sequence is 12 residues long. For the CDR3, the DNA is TGCAGTGCTAGTGGTCAGAACTACGAGCAGTACTTC. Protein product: CSASGQNYEQYF.

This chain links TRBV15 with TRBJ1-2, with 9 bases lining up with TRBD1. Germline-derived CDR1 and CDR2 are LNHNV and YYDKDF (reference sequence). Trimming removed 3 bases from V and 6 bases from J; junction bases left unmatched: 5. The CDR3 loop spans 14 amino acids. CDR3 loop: CATSRGDRVDGYTF. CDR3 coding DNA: TGTGCCACCAGCAGGGGGGACAGGGTGGATGGCTACACCTTC.

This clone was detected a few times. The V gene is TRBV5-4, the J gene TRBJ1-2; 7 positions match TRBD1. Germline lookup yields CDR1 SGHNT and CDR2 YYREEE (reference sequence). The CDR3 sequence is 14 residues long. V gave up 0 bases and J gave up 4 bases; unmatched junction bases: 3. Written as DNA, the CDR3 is TGTGCCAGCAGCTTGGGACAGGGCCCCTATGGCTACACCTTC. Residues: CASSLGQGPYGYTF.

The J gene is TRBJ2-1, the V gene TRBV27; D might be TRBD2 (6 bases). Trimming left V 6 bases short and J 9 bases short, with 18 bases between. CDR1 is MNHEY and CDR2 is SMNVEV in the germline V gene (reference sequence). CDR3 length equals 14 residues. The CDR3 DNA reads TGTGCCAGCAGCTACGGCGGACTATTCGGTGAGCAGTTCTTC. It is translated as CASSYGGLFGEQFF.

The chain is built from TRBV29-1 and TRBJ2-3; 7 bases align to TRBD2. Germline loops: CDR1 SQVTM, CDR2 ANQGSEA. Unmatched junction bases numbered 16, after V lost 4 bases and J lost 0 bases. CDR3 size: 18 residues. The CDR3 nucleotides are TGCAGCGTTGCCGGGACCCCTGTAGCGGGTCCTAGCACAGATACGCAGTATTTT. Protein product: CSVAGTPVAGPSTDTQYF.

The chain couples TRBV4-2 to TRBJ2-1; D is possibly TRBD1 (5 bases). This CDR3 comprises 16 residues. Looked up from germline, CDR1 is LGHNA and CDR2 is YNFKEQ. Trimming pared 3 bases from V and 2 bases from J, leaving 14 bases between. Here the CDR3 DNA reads TGTGCCAGCAGCCAGACTGGGGCCCAGGCCTACAATGAGCAGTTCTTC. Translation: CASSQTGAQAYNEQFF.

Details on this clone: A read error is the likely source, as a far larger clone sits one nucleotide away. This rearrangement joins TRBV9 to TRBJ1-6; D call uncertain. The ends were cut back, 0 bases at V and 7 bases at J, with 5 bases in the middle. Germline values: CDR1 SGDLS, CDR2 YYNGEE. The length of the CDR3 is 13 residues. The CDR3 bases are TGTGCCAGCAGCGTAGAATCGAATTCACCCCTCCACTTT. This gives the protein CASSVESNSPLHF.

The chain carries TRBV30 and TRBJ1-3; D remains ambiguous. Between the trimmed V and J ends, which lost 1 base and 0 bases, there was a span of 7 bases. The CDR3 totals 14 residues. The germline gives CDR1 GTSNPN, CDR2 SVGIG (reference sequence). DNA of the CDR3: TGTGCCTGGAGTGGGGGAGACTCTGGAAACACCATATATTTT. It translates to CAWSGGDSGNTIYF. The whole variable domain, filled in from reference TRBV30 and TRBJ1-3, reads SQTIHQWPATLVQPVGSPLSLECTVEGTSNPNLYWYRQAAGRGLQLLFYSVGIGQISSEVPQNLSASRPQDRQFILSSKKLLLSDSGFYLCAWSGGDSGNTIYFGEGSWLTVV.

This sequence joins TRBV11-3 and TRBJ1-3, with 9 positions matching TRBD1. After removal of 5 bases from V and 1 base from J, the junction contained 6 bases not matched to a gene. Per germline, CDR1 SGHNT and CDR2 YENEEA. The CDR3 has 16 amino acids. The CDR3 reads CASSVTGGTSGNTIYF. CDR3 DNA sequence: TGTGCCAGCAGCGTGACAGGGGGTACTTCTGGAAACACCATATATTTT.